These 27 T cell receptor beta chains came from one sample sequenced in a study of sequential checkpoint blockade in melanoma. As to treatment: randomized to nivolumab then ipilimumab (arm A) or the reverse (arm B). The assay was immunoSEQ multiplex PCR, and TCRdb's table has in-frame clones only and misses some. This table holds some 4,500 clones, 50% to 65% found once. Sequenced material: CD8+ T cells sorted from blood (inferred from file names), taken from a patient given nivolumab and ipilimumab in sequence. The receptors were gathered from a human donor with melanoma.

The chain has TRBV10-2 and TRBJ1-4; D is undetermined. Deletions cut 2 bases from V and 0 bases from J, with 7 bases between. The CDR3 length is 15 residues. CDR1 and CDR2 (germline): WSHSY, SAAADI. For the CDR3, the DNA is TGCGCCAGCAGTGAGACTATCGCAACTAATGAAAAACTGTTTTTT. Translated, it gives CASSETIATNEKLFF.

Concerning this clone: The DNA is omitted, as the CDR3 cannot be located on it reliably, and the CDR3 follows TCRdb's listing. The chain employs TRBV21-1 and TRBJ1-5; the table's D call, TRBD1, was not checked against the DNA. TRBV21-1 is designated a pseudogene. The CDR3 extends over 18 residues, inclusive of both ends. This CDR3 reads CASSKWPLFGQGIQPQHF.

V usage is TRBV14 and J usage is TRBJ2-1; 12 positions agree with TRBD2. CDR1 SGHDN and CDR2 FVKESK come from the germline V gene. This CDR3 comprises 18 residues. V shed 0 bases, J shed 3 bases, and the junction held 6 bases outside the gene matches. CDR3 DNA sequence: TGTGCCAGCAGCCAAGAAGGACTAGCGGGATGGATCTACAATGAGCAGTTCTTC. Its protein is CASSQEGLAGWIYNEQFF.

The chain combines TRBV15 with TRBJ2-1; 11 bases match TRBD2. CDR1 LNHNV and CDR2 YYDKDF come from the germline V gene (reference sequence). J gave up 3 bases and V 5 bases, and 0 bases lay outside the gene matches. The CDR3 spans 14 residues. CDR3: CATSLAGGYNEQFF. In DNA, the CDR3 is TGTGCCACCAGCCTAGCGGGAGGCTACAATGAGCAGTTCTTC.

V usage is TRBV5-1 and J usage is TRBJ2-7; 8 nucleotides line up with TRBD2. The CDR3 is made up of 14 amino acids. The ends lost 4 bases at V and 2 bases at J; junction bases unmatched: 5. Germline V gene lookup returns CDR1 SGHRS and CDR2 YFSETQ. CDR3 DNA: TGCGCCAGCAGCCTGACTAGCGCCGCCTACGAGCAGTACTTC. Amino acid sequence: CASSLTSAAYEQYF. Together with reference TRBV5-1 and TRBJ2-7, the CDR3 gives the full variable domain: KAGVTQTPRYLIKTRGQQVTLSCSPISGHRSVSWYQQTPGQGLQFLFEYFSETQRNKGNFPGRFSGRQFSNSRSEMNVSTLELGDSALYLCASSLTSAAYEQYFGPGTRLTVT.

The chain is built from TRBV7-9 and TRBJ2-7, with TRBD2 matching over 9 bases. The CDR3 runs to 16 residues. Germline V gene sequence: CDR1 SEHNR, CDR2 FQNEAQ (reference sequence). The V gene end was trimmed by 5 bases and the J gene end by 6 bases; junction bases not matched to a gene: 14. The DNA for the CDR3 is TGTGCCAGCAGCACGAATGCGCTAGCGGGATCAGCCGAGCAGTACTTC. This encodes CASSTNALAGSAEQYF.

J is TRBJ1-1 and V is TRBV7-6; D unclear. Trimming pared 3 bases from V and 4 bases from J, leaving 6 bases between. From germline, CDR1 is SGHVS and CDR2 FNYEAQ. The CDR3 has 12 residues. Here the CDR3 reads CASSLAGTEAFF. The CDR3 DNA follows: TGTGCCAGCAGCTTGGCTGGCACTGAAGCTTTCTTT.

This clone was seen more than once but under ten times. V is TRBV7-9 and J is TRBJ1-2; D not certain. CDR1 and CDR2 from the germline V gene are SEHNR and FQNEAQ (reference sequence). CDR3 length: 15 amino acids. With 0 bases removed from V and 8 bases from J, the gap between germline ends came to 16 bases. The CDR3: CASSLAMDPLGGYTF. The CDR3 nucleotides read TGTGCCAGCAGCTTAGCGATGGATCCCCTCGGGGGCTACACCTTC.

On this clone itself: Germline is not matched at one junction end, which may reflect a read error. CDR3 sequence (DNA): TGTGCCGGCAGCGTAGCTGGAGTCTCTGGAAACACCATATATTTT. Translation gives CAGSVAGVSGNTIYF. The rearrangement links TRBV9 to TRBJ1-3; D gene uncertain. Per germline, CDR1 SGDLS and CDR2 YYNGEE. The CDR3 totals 15 residues.

The V call is TRBV6-6, the J call TRBJ1-1; 10 nucleotides align to TRBD1. V gave up 4 bases and J gave up 10 bases; unmatched junction bases: 6. The CDR3 length is 13 residues. CDR1 and CDR2 from the germline V gene are MNHNY and SVGAGI (reference sequence). This CDR3 is CASSWGTGAVAFF. In nucleotides, the CDR3 is TGTGCCAGCAGTTGGGGGACAGGGGCTGTAGCTTTCTTT.

As for this clone: Mismatch with germline at one junction end may stem from a read error. The V and J genes are TRBV7-9 and TRBJ2-7; TRBD2 matches at 14 bases. From germline, CDR1 is SEHNR and CDR2 FQNEAQ (reference sequence). The CDR3 consists of 16 residues. Written as DNA, the CDR3 is TGTGCCAGCAGCTATTCCGGGACTAGCGGGGGCTTTAGTTTGGGCTTC. Amino acid sequence: CASSYSGTSGGFSLGF.

The chain couples TRBV18 to TRBJ2-5; 7 bases line up with TRBD2. CDR3 length: 18 amino acids. Germline loops: CDR1 KGHSH, CDR2 LQKENI. Trimming took 4 bases from V and 0 from J; bases not matched to a gene: 14. DNA of the CDR3: TGTGCCAGCTCACTAGTCGGGTCTAGCGGAGACAACCAAGAGACCCAGTACTTC. It codes for CASSLVGSSGDNQETQYF.

The chain joins TRBV27 to TRBJ2-7; 9 bases map to TRBD1. Germline V gene sequence: CDR1 MNHEY, CDR2 SMNVEV (reference sequence). This CDR3 has 15 residues. The V gene end was trimmed by 4 bases and the J gene end by 7 bases; junction bases not matched to a gene: 11. As DNA, the CDR3 is TGTGCCAGCAGTTACCCCACACAGGGGGCGAGGGAGCAGTACTTC. Translating gives CASSYPTQGAREQYF.

This clone was seen only a few times. The genes are TRBV15 and TRBJ1-1; D is ambiguous. Germline lookup yields CDR1 LNHNV and CDR2 YYDKDF (reference sequence). The CDR3 extends over 13 amino acids. Between the trimmed V and J ends, which lost 5 bases and 5 bases, there was a span of 12 bases. The CDR3 nucleotides read TGTGCCACCAGCTCCACAACGCGGACTGAAGCTTTCTTT. Amino acid sequence: CATSSTTRTEAFF.

The V and J genes are TRBV30 and TRBJ1-5, with 10 bases fitting TRBD1. Trimming took 1 base from V and 4 from J; bases not matched to a gene: 4. Germline V gene lookup returns CDR1 GTSNPN and CDR2 SVGIG (reference sequence). The CDR3 runs 15 residues. The CDR3 coding sequence is TGTGCCTGGAGTGGCGGACAGGGGGGAAATCAGCCCCAGCATTTT. Translating it yields CAWSGGQGGNQPQHF. The entire variable domain, with the rest obtained from reference TRBV30 and TRBJ1-5, is as follows: SQTIHQWPATLVQPVGSPLSLECTVEGTSNPNLYWYRQAAGRGLQLLFYSVGIGQISSEVPQNLSASRPQDRQFILSSKKLLLSDSGFYLCAWSGGQGGNQPQHFGDGTRLSIL.

The V gene is TRBV6-5, the J gene TRBJ2-7; D call uncertain. V lost 5 bases and J lost 4, with 12 bases in between. The CDR3 runs 13 residues. CDR1 and CDR2 (germline): MNHEY, SVGAGI. The CDR3: CASSEAYLYEQYF. In DNA, the CDR3 is TGTGCCAGCAGTGAAGCGTATTTATACGAGCAGTACTTC.

This clone was counted a few times. V gene TRBV6-5 combines with J gene TRBJ2-1; the D gene is possibly TRBD1 (5 bases). Between the trimmed V and J ends, which lost 8 bases and 2 bases, there was a span of 16 bases. This CDR3 is built from 15 residues. The germline V gene encodes CDR1 MNHEY and CDR2 SVGAGI. CDR3 residues: CASQTQGSPYNEQFF. In DNA, the CDR3 is TGTGCCAGCCAAACCCAGGGCAGTCCCTACAATGAGCAGTTCTTC.

This sequence joins TRBV7-6 and TRBJ2-7; D perhaps matches TRBD1 (6 bases). Germline CDR1 SGHVS, CDR2 FNYEAQ. V was shortened by 3 bases and J by 6 bases, with 21 bases between the two germline ends. The CDR3 is 16 amino acids. CDR3 bases: TGTGCCAGCAGCTTTACCTCCGCAGGGGATCGGGGCGAGCAGTACTTC. This translates into CASSFTSAGDRGEQYF.

The chain joins TRBV27 to TRBJ1-3; 7 bases agree with TRBD1. This CDR3 has 15 residues. V gave up 2 bases and J gave up 3 bases; unmatched junction bases: 4. Germline V gene sequence: CDR1 MNHEY, CDR2 SMNVEV (reference sequence). The CDR3 protein is CASSLMPGGGNTIYF. CDR3 sequence (DNA): TGTGCCAGCAGTTTAATGCCAGGGGGTGGAAACACCATATATTTT.

The chain uses TRBV5-1 and TRBJ2-7; 8 bases line up with TRBD1. J lost 1 base, V lost 0 bases, and 3 bases had no gene match. Germline CDR1 is SGHRS and CDR2 is YFSETQ. The CDR3 has 15 amino acids. This CDR3 is CASSLVGQGSYEQYF. As DNA, the CDR3 is TGCGCCAGCAGCTTGGTTGGACAGGGATCCTACGAGCAGTACTTC.

The V call is TRBV27, the J call TRBJ2-7; D is unresolved. CDR3 length: 15 amino acids. The V gene lost 0 bases and the J gene lost 0 bases, with 9 bases spanning the gap. The V gene's germline CDR1 is MNHEY and CDR2 SMNVEV (reference sequence). CDR3 protein: CASSLSVRSSYEQYF. CDR3 nucleotides: TGTGCCAGCAGTTTATCTGTTCGGAGCTCCTACGAGCAGTACTTC.

This clone has a single count. J is TRBJ1-6 and V is TRBV2, with TRBD1 as a possible D gene (6 bases). CDR3 length: 14 amino acids. V gave up 6 bases and J gave up 6 bases, with 12 bases separating them. From germline, CDR1 is SNHLY and CDR2 FYNNEI. Here the CDR3 DNA reads TGTGCCAGCAGGGACACAGGGCCTAATTCACCCCTCCACTTT. This translates into CASRDTGPNSPLHF.

In its sample, this clone was seen a few times. This chain connects TRBV27 to TRBJ2-7; 9 bases are a match to TRBD1. Germline lookup yields CDR1 MNHEY and CDR2 SMNVEV (reference sequence). This CDR3 comprises 14 residues. V lost 6 bases to trimming and J lost 0 bases; unmatched junction nucleotides: 3. CDR3 nucleotides: TGTGCCAGCAGCGGGACAGGGATCTCCTACGAGCAGTACTTC. Translation gives CASSGTGISYEQYF.

The chain is built from TRBV13 and TRBJ2-5; no definite D call. CDR1 is PRHDT, CDR2 FYEKMQ, per germline (reference sequence). The CDR3 contains 13 residues. Trimming left V 0 bases short and J 2 bases short, with 4 bases between. The CDR3 nucleotides read TGTGCCAGCAGCTTAGGTTTACAAGAGACCCAGTACTTC. Translated, it gives CASSLGLQETQYF.

CDR3 sequence: CASSMVSGRAVGWNQPQHF. CDR3 nucleotides: TGTGCCAGTAGTATGGTTTCGGGCAGGGCAGTGGGTTGGAATCAGCCCCAGCATTTT. The chain employs TRBV19 and TRBJ1-5, with D perhaps matching TRBD1 (5 bases). Trimming removed 3 bases at V and 4 bases at J, with 25 bases between. The CDR3 has 19 amino acids. Germline CDR1 and CDR2: LNHDA and SQIVND (reference sequence).

Only a few counts were recorded for this clone. The rearrangement joins TRBV6-5 to TRBJ1-1; D not resolved. CDR1 MNHEY and CDR2 SVGAGI come from the germline V gene. V gave up 6 bases and J gave up 3 bases, with 5 bases separating them. This CDR3 region has 11 residues. The CDR3 DNA follows: TGTGCCAGCAGGAGATACACTGAAGCTTTCTTT. Amino acid sequence: CASRRYTEAFF.

This clone was counted only a few times. V usage is TRBV10-2 and J usage is TRBJ2-1; TRBD1 agrees at 7 bases. The CDR3 length is 14 residues. With 6 bases clipped from V and 5 bases from J, the junction kept 7 bases outside the gene matches. Germline CDR1 WSHSY, CDR2 SAAADI. This chain's CDR3 is CASSRDSHNNEQFF. In DNA form, the CDR3 reads TGCGCCAGCAGCCGGGACAGCCACAACAATGAGCAGTTCTTC.